This T cell receptor (beta chain) appears in the sequencing data of a study of T cells in Graves' hyperthyroidism and ophthalmopathy. Amplified regions were TCR beta CDR3 sequences from RNA transcripts. First-round RT-PCR targeting the TCR CDR3 was performed with the HTBI primer set. MiXCR was run by TCRdb on the multiplex PCR reads, yielding one entry per CDR3 protein. The repertoire holds hundreds of thousands of distinct CDR3 sequences, with 45% as singletons. Note on this clonotype: A single base separates this from a much larger clone, so it may be a read error.

V lost 4 bases, J lost 1 base, and 11 bases lay in between. The CDR3 has 14 amino acids. Looked up from germline, CDR1 is SGHRS and CDR2 is YFSETQ. The chain joins TRBV5-1 to TRBJ1-1, with D possibly being TRBD1 (6 bases). The specimen sequenced was peripheral blood or thyroid tissue (not recorded which). This sequence was found in an adult man with Graves' disease, either hyperthyroidism or ophthalmopathy (not recorded which). The CDR3 region is CASSGTRGNTEAFF. The CDR3 bases are TGCGCCAGCAGCGGGACAAGAGGGAACACTGAAGCTTTCTTT.